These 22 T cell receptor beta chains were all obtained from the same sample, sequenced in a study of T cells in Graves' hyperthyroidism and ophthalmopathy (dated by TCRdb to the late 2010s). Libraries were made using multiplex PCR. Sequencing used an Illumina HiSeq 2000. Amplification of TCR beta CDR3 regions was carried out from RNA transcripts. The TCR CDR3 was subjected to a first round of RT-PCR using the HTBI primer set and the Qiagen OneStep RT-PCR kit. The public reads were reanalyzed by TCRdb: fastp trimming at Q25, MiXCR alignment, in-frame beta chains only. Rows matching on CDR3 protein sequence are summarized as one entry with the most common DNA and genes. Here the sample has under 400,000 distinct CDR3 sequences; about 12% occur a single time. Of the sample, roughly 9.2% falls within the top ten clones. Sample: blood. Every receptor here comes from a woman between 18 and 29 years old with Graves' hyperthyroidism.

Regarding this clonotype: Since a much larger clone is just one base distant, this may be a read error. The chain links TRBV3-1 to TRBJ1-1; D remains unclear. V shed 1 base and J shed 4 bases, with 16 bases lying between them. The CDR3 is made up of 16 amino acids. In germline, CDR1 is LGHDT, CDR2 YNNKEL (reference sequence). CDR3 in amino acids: CASSQALSGPATEAFF. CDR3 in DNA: TGTGCCAGCAGCCAAGCCCTTTCGGGCCCGGCCACTGAAGCTTTCTTT.

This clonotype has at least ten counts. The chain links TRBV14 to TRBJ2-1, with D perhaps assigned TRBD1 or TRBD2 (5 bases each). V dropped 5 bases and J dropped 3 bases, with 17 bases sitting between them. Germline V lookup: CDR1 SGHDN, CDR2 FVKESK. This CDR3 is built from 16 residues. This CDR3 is CASSWGLDFGYNEQFF. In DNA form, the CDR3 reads TGTGCCAGCAGCTGGGGGTTGGACTTCGGCTACAATGAGCAGTTCTTC.

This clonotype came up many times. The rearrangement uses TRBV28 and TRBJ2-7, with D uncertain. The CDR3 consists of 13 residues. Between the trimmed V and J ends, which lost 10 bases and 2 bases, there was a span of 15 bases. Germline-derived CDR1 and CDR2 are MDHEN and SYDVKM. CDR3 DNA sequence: TGTGCCACCACTTTTCAGACCGCCTACGAGCAGTACTTC. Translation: CATTFQTAYEQYF. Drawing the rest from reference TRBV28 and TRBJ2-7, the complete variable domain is DVKVTQSSRYLVKRTGEKVFLECVQDMDHENMFWYRQDPGLGLRLIYFSYDVKMKEKGDIPEGYSVSREKKERFSLILESASTNQTSMYLCATTFQTAYEQYFGPGTRLTVT.

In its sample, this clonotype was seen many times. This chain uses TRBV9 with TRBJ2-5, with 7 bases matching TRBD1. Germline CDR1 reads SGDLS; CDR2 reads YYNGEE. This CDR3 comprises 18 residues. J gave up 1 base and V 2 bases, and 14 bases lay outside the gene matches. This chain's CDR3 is CASSVTNRKWDSQETQYF. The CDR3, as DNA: TGTGCCAGCAGCGTCACAAACCGAAAGTGGGACAGCCAAGAGACCCAGTACTTC.

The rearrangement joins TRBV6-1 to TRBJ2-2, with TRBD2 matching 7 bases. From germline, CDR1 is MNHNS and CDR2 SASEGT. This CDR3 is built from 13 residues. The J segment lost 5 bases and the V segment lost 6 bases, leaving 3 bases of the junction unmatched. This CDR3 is CASSRSGTGELFF. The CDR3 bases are TGTGCCAGCAGCCGTAGCGGGACCGGGGAGCTGTTTTTT.

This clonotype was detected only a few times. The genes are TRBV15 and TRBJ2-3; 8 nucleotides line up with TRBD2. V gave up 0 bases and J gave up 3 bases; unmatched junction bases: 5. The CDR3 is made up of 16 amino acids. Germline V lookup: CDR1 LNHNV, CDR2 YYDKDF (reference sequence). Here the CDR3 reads CATSRDNPGGTDTQYF. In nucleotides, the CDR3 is TGTGCCACCAGCAGAGATAACCCGGGAGGGACAGATACGCAGTATTTT.

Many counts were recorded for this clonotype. The chain's CDR3 is CSAKDPGLPFYEQYF. Written as DNA, the CDR3 is TGCAGTGCAAAAGATCCAGGACTACCTTTCTACGAGCAGTACTTC. This sequence joins TRBV20-1 and TRBJ2-7; a possible D gene is TRBD2 (6 bases). V lost 6 bases and J 3 bases, leaving 21 bases between the germline ends. The CDR3 has 15 amino acids. Looked up from germline, CDR1 is DFQATT and CDR2 is SNEGSKA (reference sequence).

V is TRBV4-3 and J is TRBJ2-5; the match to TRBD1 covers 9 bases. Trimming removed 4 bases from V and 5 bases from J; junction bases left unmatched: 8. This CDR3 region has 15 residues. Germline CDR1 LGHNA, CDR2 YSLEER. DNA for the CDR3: TGCGCCAGCAGCCCACAGGGGGCCGGCGGGGAGACCCAGTACTTC. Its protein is CASSPQGAGGETQYF.

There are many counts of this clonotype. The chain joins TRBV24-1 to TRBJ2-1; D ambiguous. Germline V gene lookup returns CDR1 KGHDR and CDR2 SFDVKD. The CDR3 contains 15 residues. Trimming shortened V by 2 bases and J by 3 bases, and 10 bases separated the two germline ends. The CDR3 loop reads CATSDSRNHYNEQFF. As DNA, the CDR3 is TGTGCCACCAGTGATTCCAGAAACCACTACAATGAGCAGTTCTTC.

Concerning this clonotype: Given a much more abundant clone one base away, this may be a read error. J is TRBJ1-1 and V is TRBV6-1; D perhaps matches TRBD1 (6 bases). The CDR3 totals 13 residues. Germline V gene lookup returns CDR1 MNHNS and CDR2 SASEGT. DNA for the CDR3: TGTGCCAGCATCGCAACAGGGAGAACTGAAACTTTCTTT. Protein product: CASIATGRTETFF.

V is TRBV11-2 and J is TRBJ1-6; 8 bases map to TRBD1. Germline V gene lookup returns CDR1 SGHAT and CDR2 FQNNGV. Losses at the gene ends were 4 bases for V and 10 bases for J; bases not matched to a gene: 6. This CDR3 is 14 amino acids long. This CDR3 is CASSSGQGGSPLHF. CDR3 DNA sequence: TGTGCCAGCAGCTCCGGACAGGGTGGATCACCCCTCCACTTT. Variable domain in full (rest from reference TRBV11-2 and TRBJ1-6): EAGVAQSPRYKIIEKRQSVAFWCNPISGHATLYWYQQILGQGPKLLIQFQNNGVVDDSQLPKDRFSAERLKGVDSTLKIQPAKLEDSAVYLCASSSGQGGSPLHFGNGTRLTVT.

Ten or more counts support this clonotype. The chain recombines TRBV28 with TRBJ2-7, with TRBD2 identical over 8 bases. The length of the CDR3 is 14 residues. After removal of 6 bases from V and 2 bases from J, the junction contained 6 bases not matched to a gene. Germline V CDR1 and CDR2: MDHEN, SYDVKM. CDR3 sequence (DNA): TGTGCCAGCAGGAGCCCGGGACTAGCCTACGAGCAGTACTTC. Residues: CASRSPGLAYEQYF.

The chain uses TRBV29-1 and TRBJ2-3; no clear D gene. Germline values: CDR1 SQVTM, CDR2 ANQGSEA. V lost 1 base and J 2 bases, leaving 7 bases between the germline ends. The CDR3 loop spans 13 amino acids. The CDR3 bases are TGCAGCGTTGAAGGTCTCCTCACAGATACGCAGTATTTT. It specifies CSVEGLLTDTQYF.

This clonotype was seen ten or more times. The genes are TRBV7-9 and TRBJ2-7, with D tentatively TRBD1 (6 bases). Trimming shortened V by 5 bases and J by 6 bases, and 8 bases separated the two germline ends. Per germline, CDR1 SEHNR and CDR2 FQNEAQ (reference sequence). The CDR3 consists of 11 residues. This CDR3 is CASSPGVEQYF. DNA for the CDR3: TGTGCCAGCAGCCCAGGGGTCGAGCAGTACTTC.

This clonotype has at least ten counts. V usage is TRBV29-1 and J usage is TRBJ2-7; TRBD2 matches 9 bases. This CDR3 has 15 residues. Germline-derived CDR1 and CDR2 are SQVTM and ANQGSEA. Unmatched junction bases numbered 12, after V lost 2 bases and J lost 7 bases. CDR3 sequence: CSVEMGLAGPAEQYF. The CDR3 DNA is TGCAGCGTTGAAATGGGGCTAGCGGGACCAGCTGAGCAGTACTTC.

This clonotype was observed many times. DNA for the CDR3: TGCGCCAGCAGCCAAGGGCAGACAAACACCGGGGAGCTGTTTTTT. Protein product: CASSQGQTNTGELFF. The chain is built from TRBV4-3 and TRBJ2-2, with no clear D. Germline loops: CDR1 LGHNA, CDR2 YSLEER. V lost 1 base to trimming and J lost 2 bases, with 8 bases between them. This CDR3 region has 15 residues.

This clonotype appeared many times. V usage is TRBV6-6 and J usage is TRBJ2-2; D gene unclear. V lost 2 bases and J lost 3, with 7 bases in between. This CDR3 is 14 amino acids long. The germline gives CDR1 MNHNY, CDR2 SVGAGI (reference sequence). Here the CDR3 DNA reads TGTGCCAGCAGTTACGGCACATACACCGGGGAGCTGTTTTTT. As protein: CASSYGTYTGELFF.

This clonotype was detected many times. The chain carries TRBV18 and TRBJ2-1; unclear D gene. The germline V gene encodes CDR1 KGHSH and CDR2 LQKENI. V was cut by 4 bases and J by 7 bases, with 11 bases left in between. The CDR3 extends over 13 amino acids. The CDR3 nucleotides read TGTGCCAGCTCACGACGACCAGAGAATGAGCAGTTCTTC. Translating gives CASSRRPENEQFF.

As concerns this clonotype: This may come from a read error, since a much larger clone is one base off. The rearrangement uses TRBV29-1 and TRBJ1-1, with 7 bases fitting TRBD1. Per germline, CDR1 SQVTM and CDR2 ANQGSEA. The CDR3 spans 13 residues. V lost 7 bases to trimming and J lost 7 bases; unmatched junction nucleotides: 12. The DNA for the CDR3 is TGCAGCGGCCGGCGACAGGGAGGTCTTGAAGCTTTCTTT. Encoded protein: CSGRRQGGLEAFF.

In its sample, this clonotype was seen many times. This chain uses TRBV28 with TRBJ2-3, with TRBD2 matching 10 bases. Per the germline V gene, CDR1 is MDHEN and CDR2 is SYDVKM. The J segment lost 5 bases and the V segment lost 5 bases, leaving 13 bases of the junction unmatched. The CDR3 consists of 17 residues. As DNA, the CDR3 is TGTGCCAGCAGTCGAACCTACAGCGGGAGGGGAATAGATACGCAGTATTTT. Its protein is CASSRTYSGRGIDTQYF.

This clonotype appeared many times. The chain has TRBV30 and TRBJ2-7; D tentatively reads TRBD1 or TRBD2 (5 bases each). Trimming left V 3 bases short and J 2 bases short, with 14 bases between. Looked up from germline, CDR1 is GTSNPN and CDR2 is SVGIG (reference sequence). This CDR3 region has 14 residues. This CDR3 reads CAWRGTRDTYEQYF. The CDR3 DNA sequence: TGTGCCTGGAGGGGGACCCGTGATACCTACGAGCAGTACTTC.

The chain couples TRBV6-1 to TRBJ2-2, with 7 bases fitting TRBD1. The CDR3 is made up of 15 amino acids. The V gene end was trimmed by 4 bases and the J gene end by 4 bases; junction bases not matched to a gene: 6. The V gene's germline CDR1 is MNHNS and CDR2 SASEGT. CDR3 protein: CASSGAGGTTGELFF. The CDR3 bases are TGTGCCAGCAGTGGCGCAGGGGGTACCACCGGGGAGCTGTTTTTT.